This record covers a single T cell receptor (beta chain). What this receptor recognizes is not known. No much larger clone exists at a distance of one base, and base qualities are not known. This sample was taken from a study of blood T cell repertoires in COVID-19 (dated by TCRdb to the early 2020s). As for the study more broadly: Samples covering the acute and convalescent phases of COVID-19 were provided by collaborators in the United States, Italy and Spain. Samples were obtained from the ongoing ImmuneRACE study (first 160 participants) and from over a thousand subjects provided by 6 global collaborators. A de-identified subject ID, COVID-19 status, age in years and sex were almost always included in the sample metadata. The material from the prospective study consisted of cDNA or gDNA derived from T cells, B-cell-depleted T cells, or PBMCs. Where HLA class I and class II types were available, the types were taken from metadata supplied by the sample provider, not from assay-based typing. Deeply sampled blood TCRbeta repertoires from subjects exposed to, actively infected with, or recovered from COVID-19 were included in the dataset. The repertoires were made available in a free public database intended to serve as a resource for research on the immune response to SARS-CoV-2. Here is what the overall study found, with its caveats: The amount of clinical and demographic metadata varied by source and participant and was provided uncurated.

TCRbeta CDR3 regions were amplified from genomic DNA by means of the immunoSEQ Assay, a bias-controlled multiplex PCR. Concerning the study's data processing: Nucleated cell counts per sample were estimated from amplification of reference gene primers within the assay. To quantify the absolute abundance of each unique TCRbeta CDR3 rearrangement, sequence reads were collapsed and filtered. Productive Simpson clonality was computed per sample as the square root of Simpson's diversity index over productive rearrangements. The table comes from immuneACCESS by way of TCRdb, which keeps in-frame sequences with V and J called. Part of the clones is missing from these tables; in studies checked, under half for an unresolved V gene and the rest for unknown reasons. V and J calls and clone size follow that table, whereas D and trimming were derived from the DNA. The sample table records some 210,000 clones; around nine tenths of these occur just once. The ten largest clones capture 4% to 6% of the sample.

Collaborating institutions collected whole blood in K2EDTA tubes following their own protocols. For TCRbeta analysis, collaborators shipped samples as frozen whole blood, isolated PBMCs, or DNA extracted from either of those sample types. Sequencing was performed on peripheral blood. The TCR sequence derives from a woman in her forties with acute or convalescent COVID-19.

In nucleotide form, the sequence is TGTGCCAGCAGTACCTACAGGGACCCCCGGGGCACCGGGGAGCTGTTTTTT. The resulting protein is CASSTYRDPRGTGELFF. The rearranged chain carries TRBV7-8 and TRBJ2-2, with a weak D call of TRBD1 (6 bases match). V gives up 6 bases and J gives up 4 bases, and the segment between their germline ends measures 21 bases. CDR1 and CDR2 (SGHVS, FQNEAQ) derive from the germline V gene. The CDR3, from cysteine to phenylalanine, totals 17 residues. This entry keeps only the CDR3 DNA: 51 bases, framed from base 1.